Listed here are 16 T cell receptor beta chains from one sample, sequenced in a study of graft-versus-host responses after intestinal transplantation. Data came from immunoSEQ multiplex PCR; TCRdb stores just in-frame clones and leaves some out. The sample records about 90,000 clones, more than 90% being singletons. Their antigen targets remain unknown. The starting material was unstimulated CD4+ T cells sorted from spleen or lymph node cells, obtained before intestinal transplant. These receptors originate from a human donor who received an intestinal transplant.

CDR3 region: CASSPWDPAEAFF. The CDR3 bases are TGTGCCAGCAGCCCCTGGGACCCTGCGGAAGCTTTCTTT. This sequence joins TRBV7-2 and TRBJ1-1; weak D call: TRBD1 (5 bases). The CDR3 runs to 13 residues. Trimming removed 5 bases from V and 8 bases from J, with 15 bases in between. From germline, CDR1 is SGHTA and CDR2 FQGNSA.

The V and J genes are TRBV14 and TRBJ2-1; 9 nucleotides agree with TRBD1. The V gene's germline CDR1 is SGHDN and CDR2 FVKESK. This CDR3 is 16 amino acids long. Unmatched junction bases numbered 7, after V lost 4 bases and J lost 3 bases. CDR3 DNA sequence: TGTGCCAGCAGCCGGGGCGGGACAGGGTTCTACAATGAGCAGTTCTTC. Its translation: CASSRGGTGFYNEQFF. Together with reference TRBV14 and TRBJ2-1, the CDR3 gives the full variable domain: EAGVTQFPSHSVIEKGQTVTLRCDPISGHDNLYWYRRVMGKEIKFLLHFVKESKQDESGMPNNRFLAERTGGTYSTLKVQPAELEDSGVYFCASSRGGTGFYNEQFFGPGTRLTVL.

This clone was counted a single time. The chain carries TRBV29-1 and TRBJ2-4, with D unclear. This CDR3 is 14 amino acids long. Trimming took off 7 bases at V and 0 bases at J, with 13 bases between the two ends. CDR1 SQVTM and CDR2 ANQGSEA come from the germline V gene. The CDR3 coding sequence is TGCAGCGCCGTGGTGGTACTAGCCAAAAACATTCAGTACTTC. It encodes CSAVVVLAKNIQYF.

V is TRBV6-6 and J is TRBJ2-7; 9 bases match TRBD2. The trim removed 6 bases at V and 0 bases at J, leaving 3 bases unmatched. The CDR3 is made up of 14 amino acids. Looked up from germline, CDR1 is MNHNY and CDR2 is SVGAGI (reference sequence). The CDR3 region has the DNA TGTGCCAGCAGGCTAGCGGGGAGCTCCTACGAGCAGTACTTC. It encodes CASRLAGSSYEQYF.

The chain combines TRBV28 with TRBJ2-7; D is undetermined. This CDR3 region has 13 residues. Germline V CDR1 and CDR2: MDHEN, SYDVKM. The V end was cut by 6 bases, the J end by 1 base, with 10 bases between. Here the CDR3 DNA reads TGTGCCAGCAGCCGACCGGCTTCCTACGAGCAGTACTTC. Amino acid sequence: CASSRPASYEQYF. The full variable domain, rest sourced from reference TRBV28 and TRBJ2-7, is DVKVTQSSRYLVKRTGEKVFLECVQDMDHENMFWYRQDPGLGLRLIYFSYDVKMKEKGDIPEGYSVSREKKERFSLILESASTNQTSMYLCASSRPASYEQYFGPGTRLTVT.

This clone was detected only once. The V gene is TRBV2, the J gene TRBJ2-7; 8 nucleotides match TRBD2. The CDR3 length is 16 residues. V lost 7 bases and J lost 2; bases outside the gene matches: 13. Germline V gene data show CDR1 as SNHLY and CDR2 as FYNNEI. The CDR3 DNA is TGTGCCAGCAAGTTACCCGCCGGGGGGGTGGCCTACGAGCAGTACTTC. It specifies CASKLPAGGVAYEQYF.

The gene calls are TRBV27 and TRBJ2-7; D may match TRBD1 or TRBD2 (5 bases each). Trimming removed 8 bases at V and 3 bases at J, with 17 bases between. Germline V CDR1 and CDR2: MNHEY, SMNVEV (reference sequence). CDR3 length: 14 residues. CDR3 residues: CASRDPSRFYEQYF. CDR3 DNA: TGTGCCAGCCGGGACCCGAGTAGGTTCTACGAGCAGTACTTC.

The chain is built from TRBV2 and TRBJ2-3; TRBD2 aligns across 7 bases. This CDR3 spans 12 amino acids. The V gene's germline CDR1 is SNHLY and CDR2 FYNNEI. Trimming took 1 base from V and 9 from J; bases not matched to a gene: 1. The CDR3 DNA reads TGTGCCAGCAGTGAAGAGCGGGGAACGCAGTATTTT. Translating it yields CASSEERGTQYF. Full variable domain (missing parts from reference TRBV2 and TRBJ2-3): EPEVTQTPSHQVTQMGQEVILRCVPISNHLYFYWYRQILGQKVEFLVSFYNNEISEKSEIFDDQFSVERPDGSNFTLKIRSTKLEDSAMYFCASSEERGTQYFGPGTRLTVL.

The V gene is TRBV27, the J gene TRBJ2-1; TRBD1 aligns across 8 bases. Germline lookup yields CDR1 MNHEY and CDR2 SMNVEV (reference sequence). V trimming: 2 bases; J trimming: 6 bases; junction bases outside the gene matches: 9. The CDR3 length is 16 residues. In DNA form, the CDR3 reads TGTGCCAGCAGTTTAACCGACAGGGGAATGGGCAATGAGCAGTTCTTC. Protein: CASSLTDRGMGNEQFF.

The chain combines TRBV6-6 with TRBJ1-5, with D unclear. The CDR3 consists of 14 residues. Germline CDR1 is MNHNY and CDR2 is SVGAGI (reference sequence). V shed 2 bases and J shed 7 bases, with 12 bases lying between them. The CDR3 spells CASSYDSAYQPQHF. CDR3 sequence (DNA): TGTGCCAGCAGTTACGATTCGGCGTACCAGCCCCAGCATTTT.

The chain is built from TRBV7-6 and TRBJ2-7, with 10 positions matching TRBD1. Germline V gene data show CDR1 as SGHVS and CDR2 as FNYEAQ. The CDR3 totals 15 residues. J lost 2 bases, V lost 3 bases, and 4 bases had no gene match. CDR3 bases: TGTGCCAGCAGCTTGGGACAGGGGACCGCCTACGAGCAGTACTTC. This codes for CASSLGQGTAYEQYF.

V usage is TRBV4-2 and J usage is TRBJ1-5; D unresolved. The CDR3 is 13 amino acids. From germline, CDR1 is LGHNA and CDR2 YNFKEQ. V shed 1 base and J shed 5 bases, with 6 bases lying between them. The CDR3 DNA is TGTGCCAGCAGCCAAGTGGGAGATCAGCCCCAGCATTTT. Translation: CASSQVGDQPQHF.

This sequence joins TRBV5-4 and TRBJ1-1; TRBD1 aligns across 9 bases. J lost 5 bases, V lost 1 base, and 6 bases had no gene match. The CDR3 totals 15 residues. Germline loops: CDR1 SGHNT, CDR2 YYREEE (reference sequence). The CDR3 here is CASSLTQGASTEAFF. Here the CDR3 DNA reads TGTGCCAGCAGCTTGACACAGGGGGCTTCGACTGAAGCTTTCTTT.

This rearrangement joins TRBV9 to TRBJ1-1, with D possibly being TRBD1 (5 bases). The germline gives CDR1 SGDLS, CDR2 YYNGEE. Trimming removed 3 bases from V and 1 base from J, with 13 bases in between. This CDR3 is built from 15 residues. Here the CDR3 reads CASSGLGVGNTEAFF. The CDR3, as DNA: TGTGCCAGCAGCGGCCTGGGGGTGGGGAACACTGAAGCTTTCTTT. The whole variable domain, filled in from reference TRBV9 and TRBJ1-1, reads DSGVTQTPKHLITATGQRVTLRCSPRSGDLSVYWYQQSLDQGLQFLIQYYNGEERAKGNILERFSAQQFPDLHSELNLSSLELGDSALYFCASSGLGVGNTEAFFGQGTRLTVV.

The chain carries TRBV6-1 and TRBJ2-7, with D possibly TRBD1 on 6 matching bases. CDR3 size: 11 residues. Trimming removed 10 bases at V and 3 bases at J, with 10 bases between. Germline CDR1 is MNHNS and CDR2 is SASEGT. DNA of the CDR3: TGTGCCATACAGGGATTCTACGAGCAGTACTTC. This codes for CAIQGFYEQYF.

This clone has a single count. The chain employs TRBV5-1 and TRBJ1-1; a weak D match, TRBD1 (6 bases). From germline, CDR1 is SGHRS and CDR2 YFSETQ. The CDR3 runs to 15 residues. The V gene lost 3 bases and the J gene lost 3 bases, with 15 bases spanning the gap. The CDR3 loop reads CASSSSGVDYTEAFF. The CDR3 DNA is TGCGCCAGCAGCTCCTCAGGGGTAGATTACACTGAAGCTTTCTTT. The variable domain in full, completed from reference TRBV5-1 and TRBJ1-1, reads KAGVTQTPRYLIKTRGQQVTLSCSPISGHRSVSWYQQTPGQGLQFLFEYFSETQRNKGNFPGRFSGRQFSNSRSEMNVSTLELGDSALYLCASSSSGVDYTEAFFGQGTRLTVV.